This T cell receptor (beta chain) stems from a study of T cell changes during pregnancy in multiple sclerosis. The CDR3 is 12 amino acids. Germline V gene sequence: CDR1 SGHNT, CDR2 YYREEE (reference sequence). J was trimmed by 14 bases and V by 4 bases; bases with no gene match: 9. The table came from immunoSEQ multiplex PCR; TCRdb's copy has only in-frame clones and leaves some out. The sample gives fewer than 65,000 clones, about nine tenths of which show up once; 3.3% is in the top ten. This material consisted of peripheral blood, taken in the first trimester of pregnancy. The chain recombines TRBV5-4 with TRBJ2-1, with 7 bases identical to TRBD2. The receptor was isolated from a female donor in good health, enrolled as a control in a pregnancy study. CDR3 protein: CASSSTGTMEFF. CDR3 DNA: TGTGCCAGCAGCAGTACCGGGACTATGGAGTTCTTC.